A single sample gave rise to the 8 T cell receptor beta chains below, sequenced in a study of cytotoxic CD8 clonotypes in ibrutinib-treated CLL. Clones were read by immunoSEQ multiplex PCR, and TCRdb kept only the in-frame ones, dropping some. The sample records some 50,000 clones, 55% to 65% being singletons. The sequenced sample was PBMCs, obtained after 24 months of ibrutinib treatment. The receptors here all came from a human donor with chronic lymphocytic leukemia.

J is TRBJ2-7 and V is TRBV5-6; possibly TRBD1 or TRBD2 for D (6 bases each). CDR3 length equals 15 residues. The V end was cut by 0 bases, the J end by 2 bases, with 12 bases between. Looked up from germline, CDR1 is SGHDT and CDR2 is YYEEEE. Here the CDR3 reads CASSLAPGAAYEQYV. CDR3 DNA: TGTGCCAGCAGCTTGGCCCCGGGGGCAGCCTACGAGCAGTACGTC.

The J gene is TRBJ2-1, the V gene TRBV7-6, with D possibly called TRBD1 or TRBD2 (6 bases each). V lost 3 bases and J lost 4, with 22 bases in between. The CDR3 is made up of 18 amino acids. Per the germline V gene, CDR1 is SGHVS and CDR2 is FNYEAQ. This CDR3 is CASSFYRDSRGLYNEQFF. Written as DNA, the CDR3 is TGTGCCAGCAGCTTCTATCGAGATAGTCGGGGGCTTTACAATGAGCAGTTCTTC.

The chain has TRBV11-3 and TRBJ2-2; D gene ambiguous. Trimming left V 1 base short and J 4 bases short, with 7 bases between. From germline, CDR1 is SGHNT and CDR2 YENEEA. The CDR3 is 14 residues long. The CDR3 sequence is CASSLAPSTGELFF. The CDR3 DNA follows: TGTGCCAGCAGCTTAGCCCCAAGCACCGGGGAGCTGTTTTTT.

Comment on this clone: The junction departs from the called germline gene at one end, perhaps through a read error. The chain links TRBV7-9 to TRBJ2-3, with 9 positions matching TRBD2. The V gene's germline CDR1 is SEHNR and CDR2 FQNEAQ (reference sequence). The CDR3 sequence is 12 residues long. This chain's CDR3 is CASSIAGATQYF. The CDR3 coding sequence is TGTGCCAGCAGCATAGCGGGGGCTACGCAGTATTTT.

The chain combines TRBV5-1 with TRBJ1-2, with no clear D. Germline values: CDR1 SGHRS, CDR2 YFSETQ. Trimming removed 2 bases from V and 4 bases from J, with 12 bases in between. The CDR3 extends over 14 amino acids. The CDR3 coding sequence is TGCGCCAGCAGCTTCCTTCCTAAAGGCTATGGCTACACCTTC. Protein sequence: CASSFLPKGYGYTF.

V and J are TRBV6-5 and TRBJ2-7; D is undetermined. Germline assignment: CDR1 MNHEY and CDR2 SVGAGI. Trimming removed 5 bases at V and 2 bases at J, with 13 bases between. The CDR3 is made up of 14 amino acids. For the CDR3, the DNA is TGTGCCAGCAGTCCCCGACACTTTACCTACGAGCAGTACGTC. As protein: CASSPRHFTYEQYV.

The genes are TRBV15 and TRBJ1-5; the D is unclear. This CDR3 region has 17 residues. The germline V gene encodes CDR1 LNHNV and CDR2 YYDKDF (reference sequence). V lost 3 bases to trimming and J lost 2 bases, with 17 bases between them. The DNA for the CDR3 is TGTGCCACCAGCAGCGATCGTAACGCAGCGCGCAATCAGCCCCAGCATTTT. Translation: CATSSDRNAARNQPQHF.

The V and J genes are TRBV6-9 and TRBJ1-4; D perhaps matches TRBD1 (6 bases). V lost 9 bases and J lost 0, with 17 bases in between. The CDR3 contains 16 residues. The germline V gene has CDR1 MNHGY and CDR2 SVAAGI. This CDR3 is CARDRQVRATNEKLFF. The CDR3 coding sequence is TGTGCCAGAGACCGACAGGTAAGAGCAACTAATGAAAAACTGTTTTTT.